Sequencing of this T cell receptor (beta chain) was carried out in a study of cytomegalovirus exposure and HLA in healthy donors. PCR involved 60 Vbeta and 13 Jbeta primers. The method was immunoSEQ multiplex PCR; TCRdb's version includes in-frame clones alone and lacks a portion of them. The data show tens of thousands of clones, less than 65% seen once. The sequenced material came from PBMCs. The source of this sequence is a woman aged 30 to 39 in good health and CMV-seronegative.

CDR3 sequence (DNA): TGTGCCAGCAGCCCCCCTGGACTAGCGGGAGGAACCTACGAGCAGTACTTC. As protein: CASSPPGLAGGTYEQYF. The chain links TRBV5-6 to TRBJ2-5, with TRBD2 identical over 14 bases. The DNA end favors TRBJ2-7, so the J call may be wrong. The CDR3 spans 17 residues. In germline, CDR1 is SGHDT, CDR2 YYEEEE.